The sequence of this TCR beta chain was determined in a study of cytomegalovirus exposure and HLA in healthy donors. Study at large: The 90 to 150 validation repertoires used the same platform as the approximately 700 first-cohort repertoires, a later analysis reported. Study conclusions and caveats: Rarity marked most TCR sequences, yet some public TCRs occurred in many donors. According to a subsequent analysis, TCR clusters from the first cohort were inclined to appear together in the 110 or so validation repertoires.

Note on this clone: Its antigen is undetermined.

Sequencing used immunoSEQ multiplex PCR; TCRdb keeps in-frame clones, though not all of them. The sample has about 130,000 clones, around nine tenths seen once. Per germline, CDR1 MDHEN and CDR2 SYDVKM. The CDR3 totals 14 residues. Trimming took off 4 bases at V and 0 bases at J, with 9 bases between the two ends. This clonotype was obtained from a woman aged 18-29 years in good health and CMV-seronegative. The V gene is TRBV28, the J gene TRBJ2-5; D gene ambiguous. The sequencing sample was made of PBMCs. The CDR3 DNA is TGTGCCAGCAGTTCACGGGTCGACCAAGAGACCCAGTACTTC. It codes for CASSSRVDQETQYF.